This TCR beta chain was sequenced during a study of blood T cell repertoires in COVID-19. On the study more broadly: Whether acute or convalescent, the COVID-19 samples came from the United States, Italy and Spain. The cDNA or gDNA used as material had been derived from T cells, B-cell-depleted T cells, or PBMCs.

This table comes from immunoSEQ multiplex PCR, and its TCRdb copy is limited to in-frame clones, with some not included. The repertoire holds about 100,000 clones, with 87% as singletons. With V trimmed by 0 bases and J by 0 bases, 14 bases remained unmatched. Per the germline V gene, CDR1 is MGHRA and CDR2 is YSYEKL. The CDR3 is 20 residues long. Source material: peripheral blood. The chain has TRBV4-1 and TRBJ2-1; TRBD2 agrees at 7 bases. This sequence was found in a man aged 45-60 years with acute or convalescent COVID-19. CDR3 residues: CASSQDFLADTPSSYNEQFF. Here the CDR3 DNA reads TGCGCCAGCAGCCAAGATTTCCTAGCGGACACCCCTAGCTCCTACAATGAGCAGTTCTTC.